This T cell receptor beta chain was captured in a study of brain T cells in children with intractable seizures. Time point in this sample: blood from clinic visit 5 months post-surgery; TSC patient then seizure free. Only cases whose brain tissue showed the highest T cell transcript signatures were sequenced. Points on this clone: Its specificity is unknown.

The table came from immunoSEQ multiplex PCR; TCRdb's copy has only in-frame clones and leaves some out. The sample shows about 340,000 clones, roughly 93% of them seen only once. The CDR3 is 14 amino acids. Trimming took off 4 bases at V and 2 bases at J, with 12 bases between the two ends. Looked up from germline, CDR1 is SGDLS and CDR2 is YYNGEE. The study, taken as a whole, reports: Pre-surgery blood may have been undersampled, hiding some clones.

This chain uses TRBV9 with TRBJ2-5, with a possible D match to TRBD2 (5 bases). The sequenced sample was peripheral blood, obtained around 5 months after surgery. The TCR comes from a boy younger than two with tuberous sclerosis and intractable seizures. The DNA of the CDR3 is TGTGCCAGCAGCCCCGCGGGCGTACAAGAGACCCAGTACTTC. It encodes CASSPAGVQETQYF.